This T cell receptor (beta chain) is drawn from a study of OX40 agonist ivuxolimab in advanced cancers. This clone is a singleton in its sample. The CDR3 consists of 15 residues. From germline, CDR1 is MDHEN and CDR2 SYDVKM. After removal of 5 bases from V and 2 bases from J, the junction contained 5 bases not matched to a gene. Produced via immunoSEQ multiplex PCR; TCRdb's table is partial and in-frame only. This sample has nearly 80,000 clones, with around 85% found just once. Material: CD4+ or CD8+ T cells sorted from blood, obtained in a trial of the OX40 agonist ivuxolimab. The chain combines TRBV28 with TRBJ1-5; 8 bases are a match to TRBD1. The receptor was isolated from an adult with an advanced solid tumor such as melanoma, head and neck, liver or kidney cancer. The CDR3 is CASSMTGDGNQPQHF. The CDR3 DNA is TGTGCCAGCAGTATGACAGGGGATGGCAATCAGCCCCAGCATTTT.